This TCR beta chain was captured in a study of shared clonotypes between healthy human individuals. Method: immunoSEQ multiplex PCR; TCRdb's copy keeps in-frame clones and lacks some. The sample consists of fewer than 3 million clones, 92% of them appearing once. Trimming removed 0 bases at V and 6 bases at J, with 9 bases between. This CDR3 is 14 amino acids long. From germline, CDR1 is SGHAT and CDR2 FQDESV (reference sequence). Material: naive CD4+ T cells from PBMCs. Subset here: CD45RA+ positively selected. The chain carries TRBV11-1 and TRBJ2-1; D is possibly TRBD2 (6 bases). The sequence was collected from a man younger than 30 in good health. Some clones in this sample may be carry-over from other donors' samples. CDR3 nucleotides: TGTGCCAGCAGCTTAGCCCGGGAGCTCAATGAGCAGTTCTTC. Residues: CASSLARELNEQFF.